A single sample gave rise to the 17 T cell receptor beta chains below, sequenced in a study of Tregs in tolerant kidney transplant recipients. Repertoires were generated with immunoSEQ multiplex PCR, while TCRdb's copy carries only in-frame clones and drops some. The sample includes roughly 250,000 clones, roughly four fifths of them seen just once. The sample consisted of CD4+ T cells from blood. The receptors stem from a human donor in good health.

V is TRBV7-6 and J is TRBJ2-4, with D uncertain. In germline, CDR1 is SGHVS, CDR2 FNYEAQ. The CDR3 contains 19 residues. Trimming removed 1 base from V and 0 bases from J, with 19 bases in between. As DNA, the CDR3 is TGTGCCAGCAGCTTAGGCCCTCTTAGAGGCCGGGTAGCCAAAAACATTCAGTACTTC. The encoded protein is CASSLGPLRGRVAKNIQYF.

V gene TRBV19 combines with J gene TRBJ1-1; D unclear. The CDR3 length is 12 residues. Germline V gene sequence: CDR1 LNHDA, CDR2 SQIVND (reference sequence). V was clipped by 4 bases and J by 0 bases, with 3 bases between them. Here the CDR3 reads CASSKLNTEAFF. The CDR3 coding sequence is TGTGCCAGTAGTAAATTGAACACTGAAGCTTTCTTT.

The chain links TRBV29-1 to TRBJ2-7; no firm D call. The length of the CDR3 is 12 residues. Deletions cut 4 bases from V and 3 bases from J, with 10 bases between. The V gene's germline CDR1 is SQVTM and CDR2 ANQGSEA. CDR3 in DNA: TGCAGCGTTGGTGAAGCCAGCTACGAGCAGTACTTC. Protein product: CSVGEASYEQYF.

The V and J genes are TRBV4-1 and TRBJ1-1, with D uncertain. The CDR3 contains 15 residues. Germline CDR1 and CDR2: MGHRA and YSYEKL. The V end was cut by 0 bases, the J end by 1 base, with 9 bases between. The CDR3: CASSQEQLANTEAFF. The DNA for the CDR3 is TGCGCCAGCAGCCAAGAACAATTGGCGAACACTGAAGCTTTCTTT.

Notes on this clone: This clone may be a read error of a much larger clone one base away. The same CDR3 arises from other DNA sequences in this sample as well. The chain links TRBV30 to TRBJ1-5; D is possibly TRBD1 (6 bases). This CDR3 has 14 amino acids. The V and J ends lost 1 base and 7 bases respectively, with 14 bases between them. Germline V gives CDR1 GTSNPN, CDR2 SVGIG (reference sequence). CDR3 amino acids: CAWSGGTGGQPQHF. In nucleotides, the CDR3 is TGTGCCTGGAGTGGGGGGACTGGGGGCCAGCCCCAGCATTTT. Full variable domain (rest looked up from reference TRBV30 and TRBJ1-5): SQTIHQWPATLVQPVGSPLSLECTVEGTSNPNLYWYRQAAGRGLQLLFYSVGIGQISSEVPQNLSASRPQDRQFILSSKKLLLSDSGFYLCAWSGGTGGQPQHFGDGTRLSIL.

The table lists this clone with a few counts. The sample carries other DNA sequences with the same CDR3. This sequence joins TRBV19 and TRBJ1-2; 9 bases are a match to TRBD1. Germline CDR1 LNHDA, CDR2 SQIVND (reference sequence). This CDR3 comprises 13 residues. V shed 3 bases and J 4 bases; nucleotides not matched to a gene: 0. The CDR3 bases are TGTGCCAGTAGTATGGACAGGGGCTATGGCTACACCTTC. Protein sequence: CASSMDRGYGYTF.

V and J are TRBV9 and TRBJ2-3, with 16 bases matching TRBD2. CDR1 and CDR2 (germline): SGDLS, YYNGEE. CDR3 size: 16 residues. Trimming removed 2 bases from V and 4 bases from J; junction bases left unmatched: 1. The CDR3 protein is CASSVGTSGGADTQYF. The DNA of the CDR3 is TGTGCCAGCAGCGTTGGGACTAGCGGGGGGGCAGATACGCAGTATTTT.

The chain links TRBV29-1 to TRBJ1-4, with a tentative D call TRBD1 (6 bases). Germline CDR1 is SQVTM and CDR2 is ANQGSEA. Deletions cut 5 bases from V and 3 bases from J, with 10 bases between. The CDR3 sequence is 13 residues long. The CDR3 protein is CSVSGAPNEKLFF. In DNA, the CDR3 is TGCAGCGTTTCAGGGGCCCCTAATGAAAAACTGTTTTTT.

The chain is built from TRBV5-4 and TRBJ2-5, with D possibly TRBD2 on 5 matching bases. Deletions cut 3 bases from V and 2 bases from J, with 8 bases between. Germline V lookup: CDR1 SGHNT, CDR2 YYREEE (reference sequence). The CDR3 contains 13 residues. CDR3 coding DNA: TGTGCCAGCAGCTCCGGACTGCAAGAGACCCAGTACTTC. Amino acids: CASSSGLQETQYF.

The V gene is TRBV7-9, the J gene TRBJ2-3, with 11 bases fitting TRBD2. From germline, CDR1 is SEHNR and CDR2 FQNEAQ (reference sequence). CDR3 length equals 18 residues. Trimming removed 2 bases from V and 4 bases from J; junction bases left unmatched: 11. The CDR3 DNA reads TGTGCCAGCAGCTTAAGAGGGACTAGCGGCAGTGTGCCAGATACGCAGTATTTT. This codes for CASSLRGTSGSVPDTQYF.

The CDR3 is CASSQPRDFQETQYF. The DNA for the CDR3 is TGTGCCAGCAGCCAACCCCGGGACTTTCAAGAGACCCAGTACTTC. The chain couples TRBV14 to TRBJ2-5, with D possibly being TRBD2 (6 bases). Germline CDR1 reads SGHDN; CDR2 reads FVKESK. This CDR3 spans 15 amino acids. V lost 2 bases, J lost 2 bases, and 12 bases lay in between.

This clone showed up just once. V gene TRBV9 combines with J gene TRBJ2-7, with TRBD2 as a possible D gene (6 bases). Germline lookup yields CDR1 SGDLS and CDR2 YYNGEE. V was shortened by 4 bases and J by 0 bases, with 23 bases between the two germline ends. This CDR3 spans 18 amino acids. The CDR3 DNA is TGTGCCAGCAGCCCCTCCTCCCCGGGGCTAGCGTCCTCCTACGAGCAGTACTTC. It specifies CASSPSSPGLASSYEQYF.

Only one count was recorded for this clone. The V call is TRBV9, the J call TRBJ2-3, with 8 bases that match TRBD2. V shed 0 bases, J shed 2 bases, and the junction held 8 bases outside the gene matches. The CDR3 is 17 amino acids. Germline CDR1 and CDR2: SGDLS and YYNGEE. CDR3 region: CASSVAGGRASTDTQYF. CDR3 DNA sequence: TGTGCCAGCAGCGTAGCGGGGGGGAGGGCCTCCACAGATACGCAGTATTTT.

The V and J genes are TRBV28 and TRBJ2-7; D uncertain. The CDR3 is 12 amino acids. V was trimmed by 3 bases and J by 2 bases, leaving 5 bases between them. In germline, CDR1 is MDHEN, CDR2 SYDVKM. CDR3 DNA: TGTGCCAGCAGTTTCGATACCTACGAGCAGTACTTC. This sequence encodes CASSFDTYEQYF.

V and J are TRBV30 and TRBJ1-1; D unclear. Germline V CDR1 and CDR2: GTSNPN, SVGIG (reference sequence). V dropped 3 bases and J dropped 0 bases, with 8 bases sitting between them. The CDR3 has 13 residues. The CDR3 here is CAWRRTVNTEAFF. CDR3 DNA: TGTGCCTGGAGACGGACTGTGAACACTGAAGCTTTCTTT.

This sequence joins TRBV5-1 and TRBJ2-1; 7 nucleotides line up with TRBD1. Germline trimming cut 4 bases from V and 4 bases from J; bases unmatched to any gene: 5. The CDR3 loop spans 14 amino acids. Germline loops: CDR1 SGHRS, CDR2 YFSETQ. The CDR3 region is CASSHRDRYNEQFF. As DNA, the CDR3 is TGCGCCAGCAGCCACAGGGACAGATACAATGAGCAGTTCTTC.

The rearrangement joins TRBV5-1 to TRBJ2-7, with 8 bases that match TRBD2. This CDR3 spans 16 amino acids. Germline values: CDR1 SGHRS, CDR2 YFSETQ. The junction had 14 bases not matched to a gene; V was cut back by 5 bases and J by 4 bases. The chain's CDR3 is CASSRAPGRASYEQYF. The CDR3 DNA follows: TGCGCCAGCAGTCGTGCCCCCGGGAGGGCGTCTTACGAGCAGTACTTC.